This T cell receptor beta chain was profiled in a study of cytomegalovirus exposure and HLA in healthy donors. Findings and caveats of the study: Presence/absence analyses assumed roughly uniform sequencing depth across donors. TCR beta chains numbering more than 150 were designated cytomegalovirus-associated.

As to this clone: The target antigen is unknown.

In the PCR, 60 Vbeta and 13 Jbeta primers were used. The data were produced by immunoSEQ multiplex PCR, yet TCRdb's version contains in-frame clones alone and is incomplete. This table has some 180,000 clones, about three quarters appearing once. The clonotype was recovered from a man aged 18 to 35 in good health and CMV-seronegative. Source material: PBMCs.

The CDR3 protein is CASSKLGEQYF. The CDR3 DNA sequence: TGTGCCAGCAGCAAGCTCGGGGAGCAGTACTTC. This chain connects TRBV11-2 to TRBJ2-7; D is uncertain. CDR1 is SGHAT and CDR2 is FQNNGV in the germline V gene. The CDR3 runs to 11 residues. The V end lost 5 bases, the J end lost 7 bases, and 9 bases lay between the germline ends. The full variable domain, in which reference TRBV11-2 and TRBJ2-7 provide the parts outside the CDR3, is EAGVAQSPRYKIIEKRQSVAFWCNPISGHATLYWYQQILGQGPKLLIQFQNNGVVDDSQLPKDRFSAERLKGVDSTLKIQPAKLEDSAVYLCASSKLGEQYFGPGTRLTVT.